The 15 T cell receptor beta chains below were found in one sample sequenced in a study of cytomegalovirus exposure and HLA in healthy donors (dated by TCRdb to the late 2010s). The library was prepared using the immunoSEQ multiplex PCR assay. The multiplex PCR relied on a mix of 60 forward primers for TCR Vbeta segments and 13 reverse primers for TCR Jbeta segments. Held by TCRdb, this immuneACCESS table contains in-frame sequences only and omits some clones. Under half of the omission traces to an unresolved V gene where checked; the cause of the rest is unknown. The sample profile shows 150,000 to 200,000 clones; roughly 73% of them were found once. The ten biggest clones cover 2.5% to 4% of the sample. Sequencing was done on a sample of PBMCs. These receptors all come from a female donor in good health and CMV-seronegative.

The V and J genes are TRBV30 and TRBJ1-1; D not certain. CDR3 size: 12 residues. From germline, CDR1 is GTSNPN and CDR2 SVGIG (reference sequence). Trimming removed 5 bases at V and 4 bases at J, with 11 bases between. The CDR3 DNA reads TGTGCCTGGGACCAGGAACCCACTGAAGCTTTCTTT. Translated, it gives CAWDQEPTEAFF.

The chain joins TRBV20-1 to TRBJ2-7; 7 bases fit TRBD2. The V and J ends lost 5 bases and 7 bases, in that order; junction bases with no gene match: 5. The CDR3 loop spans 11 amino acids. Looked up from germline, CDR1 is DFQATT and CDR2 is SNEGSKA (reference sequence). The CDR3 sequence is CSAASGVEQYF. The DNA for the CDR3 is TGCAGTGCTGCCAGCGGGGTTGAGCAGTACTTC.

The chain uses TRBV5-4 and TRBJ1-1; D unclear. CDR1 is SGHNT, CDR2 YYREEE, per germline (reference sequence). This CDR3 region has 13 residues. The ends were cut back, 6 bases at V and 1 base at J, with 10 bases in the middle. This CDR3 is CASIAAGNTEAFF. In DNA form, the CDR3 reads TGTGCCAGCATCGCGGCGGGGAACACTGAAGCTTTCTTT.

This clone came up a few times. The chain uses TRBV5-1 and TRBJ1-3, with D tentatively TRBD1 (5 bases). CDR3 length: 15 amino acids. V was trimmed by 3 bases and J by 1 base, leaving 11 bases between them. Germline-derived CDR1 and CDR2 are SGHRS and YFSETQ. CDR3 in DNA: TGCGCCAGCAGCTCGCAAGGGGCTTCTGGAAACACCATATATTTT. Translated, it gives CASSSQGASGNTIYF.

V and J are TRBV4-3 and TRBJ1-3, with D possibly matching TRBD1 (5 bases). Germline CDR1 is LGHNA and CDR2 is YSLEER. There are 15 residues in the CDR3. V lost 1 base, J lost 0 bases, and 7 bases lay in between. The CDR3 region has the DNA TGCGCCAGCAGCCAAGGGGGGGGCTCTGGAAACACCATATATTTT. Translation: CASSQGGGSGNTIYF.

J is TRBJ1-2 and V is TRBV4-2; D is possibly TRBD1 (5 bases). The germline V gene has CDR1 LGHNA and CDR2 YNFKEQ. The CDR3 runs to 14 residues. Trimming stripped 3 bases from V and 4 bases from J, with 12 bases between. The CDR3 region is CASSHSDRFYGYTF. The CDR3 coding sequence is TGTGCCAGCAGCCACTCCGACAGATTCTATGGCTACACCTTC.

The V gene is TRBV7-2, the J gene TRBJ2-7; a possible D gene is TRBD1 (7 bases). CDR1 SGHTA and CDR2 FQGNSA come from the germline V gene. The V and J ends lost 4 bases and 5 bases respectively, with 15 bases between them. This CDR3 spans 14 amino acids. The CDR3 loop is CASSSLRGVDEQYF. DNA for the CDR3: TGTGCCAGCAGCTCACTCAGGGGGGTGGACGAGCAGTACTTC.

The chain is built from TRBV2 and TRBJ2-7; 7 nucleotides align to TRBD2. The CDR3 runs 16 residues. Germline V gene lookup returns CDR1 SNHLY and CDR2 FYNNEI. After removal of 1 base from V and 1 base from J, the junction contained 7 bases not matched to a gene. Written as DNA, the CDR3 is TGTGCCAGCAGTGAAGGCCGCGGAGCGGGATCCTACGAGCAGTACTTC. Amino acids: CASSEGRGAGSYEQYF.

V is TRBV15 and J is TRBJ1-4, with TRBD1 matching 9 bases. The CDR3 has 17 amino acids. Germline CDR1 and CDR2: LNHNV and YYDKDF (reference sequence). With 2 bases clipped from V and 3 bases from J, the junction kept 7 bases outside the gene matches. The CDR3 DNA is TGTGCCACCAGCAGACGGACAGGGGATAGGGCTAATGAAAAACTGTTTTTT. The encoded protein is CATSRRTGDRANEKLFF.

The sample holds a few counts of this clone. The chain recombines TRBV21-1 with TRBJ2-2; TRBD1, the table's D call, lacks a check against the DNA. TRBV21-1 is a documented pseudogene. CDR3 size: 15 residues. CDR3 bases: TGTGCCAGCAGTCCTGACAGGGGGAACACCGGGGAGCTGTTTTTT. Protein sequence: CASSPDRGNTGELFF.

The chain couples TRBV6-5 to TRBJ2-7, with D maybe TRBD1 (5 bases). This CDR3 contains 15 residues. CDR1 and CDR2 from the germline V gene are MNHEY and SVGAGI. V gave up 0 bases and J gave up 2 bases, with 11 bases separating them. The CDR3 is CASSYSWTNTYEQYF. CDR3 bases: TGTGCCAGCAGTTACTCCTGGACAAATACCTACGAGCAGTACTTC.

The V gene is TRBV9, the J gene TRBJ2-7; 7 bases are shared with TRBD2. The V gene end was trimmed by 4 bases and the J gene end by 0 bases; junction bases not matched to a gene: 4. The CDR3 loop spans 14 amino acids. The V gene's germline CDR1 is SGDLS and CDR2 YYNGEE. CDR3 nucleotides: TGTGCCAGCAGCTTCGGGACTACCTCCTACGAGCAGTACTTC. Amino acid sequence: CASSFGTTSYEQYF.

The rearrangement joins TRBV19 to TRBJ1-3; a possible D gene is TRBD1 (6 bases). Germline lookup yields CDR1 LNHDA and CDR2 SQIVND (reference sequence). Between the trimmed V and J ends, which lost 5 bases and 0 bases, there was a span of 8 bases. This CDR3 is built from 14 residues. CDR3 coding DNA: TGTGCCAGTAGTGACAGGAGCTCTGGAAACACCATATATTTT. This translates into CASSDRSSGNTIYF. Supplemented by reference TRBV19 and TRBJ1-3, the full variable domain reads DGGITQSPKYLFRKEGQNVTLSCEQNLNHDAMYWYRQDPGQGLRLIYYSQIVNDFQKGDIAEGYSVSREKKESFPLTVTSAQKNPTAFYLCASSDRSSGNTIYFGEGSWLTVV.

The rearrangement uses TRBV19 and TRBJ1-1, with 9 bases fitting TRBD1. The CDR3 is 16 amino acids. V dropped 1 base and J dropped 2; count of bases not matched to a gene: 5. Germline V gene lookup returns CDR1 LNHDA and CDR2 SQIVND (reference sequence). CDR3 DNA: TGTGCCAGTAGTATAGGGACAGGGGATTACAACACTGAAGCTTTCTTT. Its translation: CASSIGTGDYNTEAFF.

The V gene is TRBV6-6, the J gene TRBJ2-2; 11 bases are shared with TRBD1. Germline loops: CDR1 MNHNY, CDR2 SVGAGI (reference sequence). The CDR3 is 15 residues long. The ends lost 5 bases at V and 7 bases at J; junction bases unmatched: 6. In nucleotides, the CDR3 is TGTGCCAGCAGTCCGGGACAGGGGGTAATCGGGGAGCTGTTTTTT. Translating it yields CASSPGQGVIGELFF.